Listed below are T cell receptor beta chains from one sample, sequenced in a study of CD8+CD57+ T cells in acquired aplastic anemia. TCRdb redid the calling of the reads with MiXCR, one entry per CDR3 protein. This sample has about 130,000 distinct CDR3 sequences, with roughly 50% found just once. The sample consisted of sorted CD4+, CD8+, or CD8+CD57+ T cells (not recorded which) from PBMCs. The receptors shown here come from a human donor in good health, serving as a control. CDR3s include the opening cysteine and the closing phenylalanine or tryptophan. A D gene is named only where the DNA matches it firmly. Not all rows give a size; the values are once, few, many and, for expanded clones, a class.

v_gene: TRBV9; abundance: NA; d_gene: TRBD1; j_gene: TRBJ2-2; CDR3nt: TGTGCCAGCAGCGTAGGGACAGGGGGCTCTATCGGGGAGCTGTTTTTT; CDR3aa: CASSVGTGGSIGELFF
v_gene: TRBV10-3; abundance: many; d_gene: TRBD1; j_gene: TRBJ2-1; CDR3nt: TGTGCCATCAGTGATCAGGTTAGACAGGGGTACAATGAGCAGTTCTTC; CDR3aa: CAISDQVRQGYNEQFF
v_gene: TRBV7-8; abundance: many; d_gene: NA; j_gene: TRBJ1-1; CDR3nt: TGTGCCAGCAGCCGGGAGGGGTGGCCTGAAGCTTTCTTT; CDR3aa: CASSREGWPEAFF
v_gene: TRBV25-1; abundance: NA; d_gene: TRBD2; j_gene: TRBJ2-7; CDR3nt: TGTGCCAGCAGTCCCCGGACTAGCGGAGTCGAGCAGTACTTC; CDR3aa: CASSPRTSGVEQYF
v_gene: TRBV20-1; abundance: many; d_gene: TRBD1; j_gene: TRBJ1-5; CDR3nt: TGCAGTGCTAGAGCTGCAGGGGGCGGTAGCAATCAGCCCCAGCATTTT; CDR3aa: CSARAAGGGSNQPQHF
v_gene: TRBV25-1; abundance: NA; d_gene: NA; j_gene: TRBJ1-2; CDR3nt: TGTGCCAGCAGTGACCCAAGGACAGCGGCTGGCTACACCTTC; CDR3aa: CASSDPRTAAGYTF
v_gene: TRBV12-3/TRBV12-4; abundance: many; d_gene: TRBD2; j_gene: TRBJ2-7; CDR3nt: TGTGCCAGCAGCCCTAGGCGGGGGGGCCAGTACTTC; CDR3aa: CASSPRRGGQYF
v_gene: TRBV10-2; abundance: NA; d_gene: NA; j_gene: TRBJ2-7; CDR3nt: TGCGCCAGCAGCAGGATTGGGGGCACATTCTACGAGCAGTACTTC; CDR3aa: CASSRIGGTFYEQYF
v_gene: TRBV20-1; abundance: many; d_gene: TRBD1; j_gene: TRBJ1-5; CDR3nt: TGCAGTGCTTCTCGACAGGGTAGGAATCAGCCCCAGCATTTT; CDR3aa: CSASRQGRNQPQHF
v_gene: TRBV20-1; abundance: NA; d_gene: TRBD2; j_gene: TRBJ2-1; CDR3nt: TGCAGTGCTAAAAGACTAGCGGGATACAATGAGCAGTTCTTC; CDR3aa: CSAKRLAGYNEQFF
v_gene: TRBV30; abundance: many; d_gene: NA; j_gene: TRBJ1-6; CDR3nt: TGTGCCTGGAGTGTGGCTCCTAATTCACCCCTCCACTTT; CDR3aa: CAWSVAPNSPLHF
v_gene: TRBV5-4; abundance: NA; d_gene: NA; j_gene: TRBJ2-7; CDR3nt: TGTGCCAGCAGCTGGGGGCATCTTACCTACGAGCAGTACTTC; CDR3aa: CASSWGHLTYEQYF
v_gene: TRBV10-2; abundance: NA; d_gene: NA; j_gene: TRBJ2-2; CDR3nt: TGCGCCAGCAGTGTGGCTGTGGACACCGGGGAGCTGTTTTTT; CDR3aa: CASSVAVDTGELFF
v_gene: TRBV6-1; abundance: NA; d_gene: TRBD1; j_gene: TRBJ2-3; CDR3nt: TGCGCCAGCAGTGAAGAGACAGGGAAAGATACGCAGTATTTT; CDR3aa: CASSEETGKDTQYF
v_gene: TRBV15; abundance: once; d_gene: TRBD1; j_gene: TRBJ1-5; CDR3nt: TGTGCCACCAGCAGCCGCACCGGGACAGACTATCAGCCCCAGCATTTT; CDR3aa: CATSSRTGTDYQPQHF
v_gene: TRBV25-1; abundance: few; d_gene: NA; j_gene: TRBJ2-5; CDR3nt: TGTGCCAGCAGTGATTTTGGCAGACTCCAAGAGACCCAGTACTTC; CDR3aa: CASSDFGRLQETQYF
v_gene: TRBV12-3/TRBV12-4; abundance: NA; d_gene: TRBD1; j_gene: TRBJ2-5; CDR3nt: TGTGCCAGCAGCGGGGACAGGGGGAGGCAGCCCCAGTACTTC; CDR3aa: CASSGDRGRQPQYF
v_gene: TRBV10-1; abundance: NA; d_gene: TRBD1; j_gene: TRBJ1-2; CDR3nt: TGCGCCAGCTTGACAGGGGCGAGTTATGGCTACACCTTC; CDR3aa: CASLTGASYGYTF
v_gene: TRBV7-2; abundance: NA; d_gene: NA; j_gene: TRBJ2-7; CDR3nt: TGTGCCAGCAGTGGGTACTCCTACGAGCAGTACTTC; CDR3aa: CASSGYSYEQYF
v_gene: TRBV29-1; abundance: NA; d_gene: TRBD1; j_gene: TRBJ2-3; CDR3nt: TGCAGCGTGGCAGGGGGCAAAGGCACAGATACGCAGTATTTT; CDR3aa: CSVAGGKGTDTQYF
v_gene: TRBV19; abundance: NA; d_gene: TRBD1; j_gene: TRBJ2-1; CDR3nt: TGTGCCAGTATGCCCCTGGGGCAGGGGGCCTACAATGAGCAGTTCTTC; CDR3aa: CASMPLGQGAYNEQFF
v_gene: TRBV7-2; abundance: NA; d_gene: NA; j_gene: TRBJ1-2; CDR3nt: TGTGCCAGCAGCTTAGCACAGGGTTATGGCTACACCTTC; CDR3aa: CASSLAQGYGYTF
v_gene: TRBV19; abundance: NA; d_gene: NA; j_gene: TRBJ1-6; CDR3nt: TGTGCCAGTAGTTACAGGGAAGGGAATTCACCCCTCCACTTT; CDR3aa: CASSYREGNSPLHF
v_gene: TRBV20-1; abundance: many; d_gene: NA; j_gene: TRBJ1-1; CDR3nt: TGCAGTGCAGCAGGGGAGGGGGACACTGAAGCTTTCTTT; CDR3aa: CSAAGEGDTEAFF
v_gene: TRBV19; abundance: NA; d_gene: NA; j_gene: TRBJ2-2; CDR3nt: TGTGCCAGTAGTCGTACTAGCCTCAACACCGGGGAGCTGTTTTTT; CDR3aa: CASSRTSLNTGELFF
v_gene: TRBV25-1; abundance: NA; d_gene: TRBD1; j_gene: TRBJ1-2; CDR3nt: TGTGCCAGCAGCGCTCCAGGACGACAGGGGCAGAGTGGCTACACCTTC; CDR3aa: CASSAPGRQGQSGYTF
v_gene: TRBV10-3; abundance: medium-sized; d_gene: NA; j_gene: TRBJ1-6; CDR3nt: TGTGCCATCAGTGAGTCGAGCGGTTCACCCCTCCACTTT; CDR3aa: CAISESSGSPLHF
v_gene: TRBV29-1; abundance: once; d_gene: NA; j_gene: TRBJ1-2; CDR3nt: TGCAGCGTTGAACAGTACTATGGCTACACCTTC; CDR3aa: CSVEQYYGYTF
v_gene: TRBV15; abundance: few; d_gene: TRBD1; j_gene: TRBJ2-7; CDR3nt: TGTGCCACCAGCAGACCCCCTGGACAGGGGACCGAGCAGTACTTC; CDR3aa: CATSRPPGQGTEQYF
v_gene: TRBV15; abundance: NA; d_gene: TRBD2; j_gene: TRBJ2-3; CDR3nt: TGTGCCACCCGGAGAGCGGGAGACACAGATACGCAGTATTTT; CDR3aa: CATRRAGDTDTQYF
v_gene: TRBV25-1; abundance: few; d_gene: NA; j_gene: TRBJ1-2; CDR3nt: TGTGCCAGCAGTACCCCCGGAGGGTTCTGGGGCTACACCTTC; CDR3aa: CASSTPGGFWGYTF
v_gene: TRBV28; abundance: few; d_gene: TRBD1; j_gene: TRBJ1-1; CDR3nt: TGTGCCAGCAGTTCACCCGCCCAGGGGGCAGGGACTGAAGCTTTCTTT; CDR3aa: CASSSPAQGAGTEAFF
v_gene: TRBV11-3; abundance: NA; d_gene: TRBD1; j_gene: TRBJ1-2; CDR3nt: TGTGCCAGCAGAGGCGACAGGGCCTATGGCTACACCTTC; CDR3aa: CASRGDRAYGYTF
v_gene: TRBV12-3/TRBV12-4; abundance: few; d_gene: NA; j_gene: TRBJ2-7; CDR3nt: TGTGCTTCGACCGGGAGCTCCTACGAGCAGTACTTC; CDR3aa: CASTGSSYEQYF
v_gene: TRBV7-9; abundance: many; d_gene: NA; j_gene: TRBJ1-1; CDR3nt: TGTGCCAGCAGCTCCATAAACACTGAAGCTTTCTTT; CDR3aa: CASSSINTEAFF
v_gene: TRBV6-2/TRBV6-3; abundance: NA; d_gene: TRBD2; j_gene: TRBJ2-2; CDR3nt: TGTGCCAGTCAGCGGGGGGGCACCGGGGAGCTGTTTTTT; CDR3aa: CASQRGGTGELFF
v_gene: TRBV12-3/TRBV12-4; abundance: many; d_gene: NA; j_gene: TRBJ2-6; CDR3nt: TGTGCCACCCGGCCCTCTGGGGCCAACGTCCTGACTTTC; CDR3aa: CATRPSGANVLTF
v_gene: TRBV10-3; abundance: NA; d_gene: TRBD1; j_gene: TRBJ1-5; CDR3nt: TGTGCCACGCCACCCGGGACAGACAATCAGCCCCAGCATTTT; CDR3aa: CATPPGTDNQPQHF
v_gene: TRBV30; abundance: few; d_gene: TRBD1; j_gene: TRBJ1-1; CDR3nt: TGTGCCTGGAGCTGGGCCAGGGGGCGGAACACTGAAGCTTTCTTT; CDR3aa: CAWSWARGRNTEAFF
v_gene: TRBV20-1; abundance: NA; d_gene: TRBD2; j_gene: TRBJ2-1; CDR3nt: TGCAGTGCCAGTAGAAGTAGCGGGGCTGGATACAATGAGCAGTTCTTC; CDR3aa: CSASRSSGAGYNEQFF
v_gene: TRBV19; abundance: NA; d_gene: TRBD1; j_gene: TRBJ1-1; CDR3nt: TGTGCCAGTAGGGGGGACAGGGAGGGCACTGAAGCTTTCTTT; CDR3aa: CASRGDREGTEAFF
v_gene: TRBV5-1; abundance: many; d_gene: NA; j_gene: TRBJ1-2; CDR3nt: TGCGCCAGCAGCTTTGACAAAAACTATGGCTACACCTTC; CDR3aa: CASSFDKNYGYTF
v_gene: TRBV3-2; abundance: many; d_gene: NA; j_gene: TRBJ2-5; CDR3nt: TGTGCCAGCAGCCAGATAGAGACCCAGTACTTC; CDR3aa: CASSQIETQYF
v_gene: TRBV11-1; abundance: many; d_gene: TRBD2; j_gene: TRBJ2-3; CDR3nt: TGTGCCAGCAGCTTAGTCCCACTAGCGGGGGGCCATACTAAATTCACAGATACGCAGTATTTT; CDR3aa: CASSLVPLAGGHTKFTDTQYF
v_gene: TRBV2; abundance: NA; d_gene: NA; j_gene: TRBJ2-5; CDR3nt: TGTGCCAGCAGTGAGGGTGTTAATAGGGGGAAGACCCAGTACTTC; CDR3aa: CASSEGVNRGKTQYF
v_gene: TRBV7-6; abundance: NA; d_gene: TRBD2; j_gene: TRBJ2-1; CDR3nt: TGTGCCAGCAGCTTATCTAAAAGTACGACTAGCGGGAACAATGAGCAGTTCTTC; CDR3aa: CASSLSKSTTSGNNEQFF
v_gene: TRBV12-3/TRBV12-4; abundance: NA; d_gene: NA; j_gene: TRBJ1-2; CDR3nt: TGTGCCAGCGGTTTGGGAGGGCCGGCTTATGGCTACGCCTTC; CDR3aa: CASGLGGPAYGYAF
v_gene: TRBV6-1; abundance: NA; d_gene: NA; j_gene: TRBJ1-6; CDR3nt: TGTGCCATCGGGGTAGGAGATTCACCCCTCCACTTT; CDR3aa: CAIGVGDSPLHF
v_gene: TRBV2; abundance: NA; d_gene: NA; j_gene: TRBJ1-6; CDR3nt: TGTGCCAGCAGTGAAGGCACGGGCGCGGCGGCCCTCCACTTT; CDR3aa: CASSEGTGAAALHF
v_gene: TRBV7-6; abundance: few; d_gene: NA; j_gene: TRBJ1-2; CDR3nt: TGTGCCAGCAGCTTGACAGACTATGGCTACACCTTC; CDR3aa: CASSLTDYGYTF
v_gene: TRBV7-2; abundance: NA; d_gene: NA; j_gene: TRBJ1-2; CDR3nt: TGTGCCAGCAGCTTAGGGGCAGGCCCCTATGGCTACACCTTC; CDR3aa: CASSLGAGPYGYTF
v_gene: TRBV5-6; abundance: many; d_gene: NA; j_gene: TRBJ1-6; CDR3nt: TGTGCCAGCAGCTTGGGCAGAACCTATAATTCACCCCTCCACTTT; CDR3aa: CASSLGRTYNSPLHF
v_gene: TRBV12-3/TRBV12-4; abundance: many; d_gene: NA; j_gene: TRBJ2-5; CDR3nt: TGTGCCAGCAGTTCCCTCGGGGGAGAGACCCAGTACTTC; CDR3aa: CASSSLGGETQYF
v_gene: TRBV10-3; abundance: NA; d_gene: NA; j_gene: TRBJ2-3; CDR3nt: TGTGCCAGCAAGGGACAGCGGGAGTTGTTAGATACGCAGTATTTT; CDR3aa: CASKGQRELLDTQYF
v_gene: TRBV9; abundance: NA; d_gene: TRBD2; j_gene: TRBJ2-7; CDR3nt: TGTGCCAGCAGCGTTAGGACTAGCGGGGGGTACGAGCAGTACTTC; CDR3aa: CASSVRTSGGYEQYF
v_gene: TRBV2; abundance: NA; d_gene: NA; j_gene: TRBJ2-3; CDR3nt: TGTGCCAGCAGTGAAATGGCTTTAGGCACAGATACGCAGTATTTT; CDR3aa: CASSEMALGTDTQYF
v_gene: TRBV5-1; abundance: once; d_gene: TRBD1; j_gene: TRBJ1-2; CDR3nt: TGCGCCAGCAGCCCCGAGATCATTGAACAGGGGTCCAGCGGGTATGGCTACACCTTC; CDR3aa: CASSPEIIEQGSSGYGYTF
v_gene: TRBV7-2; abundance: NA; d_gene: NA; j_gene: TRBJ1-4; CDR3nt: TGTGCCAGCAGGGCAGATGGGGGGCCTAATGAAAAACTGTTTTTT; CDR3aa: CASRADGGPNEKLFF